This T cell receptor (beta chain) emerged from a study of blood T cell repertoires in COVID-19. Across the whole study: In each case, the material was cDNA or gDNA derived from T cells, B-cell-depleted T cells, or PBMCs.

The V and J ends lost 3 bases and 8 bases, in that order; junction bases with no gene match: 11. Germline V CDR1 and CDR2: MNHEY, SMNVEV (reference sequence). There are 16 residues in the CDR3. Original processing notes: For nucleated cells, counts were estimated from reference gene primer amplification. The table came from immunoSEQ multiplex PCR; TCRdb's copy has only in-frame clones and leaves some out. That table furnishes V, J and clone size, whereas the DNA furnished D and trimming. The profile shows approximately 300,000 clones, approximately 86% of them singletons. This chain joins TRBV27 and TRBJ2-1; 9 bases match TRBD2. The sequence was obtained from a woman aged 50 to 65 who had recovered from COVID-19. Sequencing input: peripheral blood. The CDR3 reads CASSLAAGGLRDEQFF. CDR3 DNA sequence: TGTGCCAGCAGTTTGGCAGCGGGAGGCCTTAGAGATGAGCAGTTCTTC.